These T cell receptor beta chains were read from a single sample in a study of OX40 agonist ivuxolimab in advanced cancers. Generated by immunoSEQ multiplex PCR, the TCRdb table keeps only in-frame clones and is missing some. The table lists tens of thousands of clones, 70% to 90% of them singletons. Specimen: CD4+ or CD8+ T cells sorted from blood, collected in a trial of the OX40 agonist ivuxolimab. The receptors here all came from an adult with an advanced solid tumor such as melanoma, head and neck, liver or kidney cancer. Each CDR3 is given with its conserved first and last residue. D genes are given only for firm matches. Only some rows state a clone size, as once, few, many or a class for expanded clones.

v_call	clone_size	d_call	j_call	cdr3_aa	cdr3_nt
TRBV19	.	.	TRBJ1-1	CASRDVNTEAFF	TGTGCCAGTAGGGATGTTAACACTGAAGCTTTCTTT
TRBV9	.	.	TRBJ2-1	CASSVVPGSSYNEQFF	TGTGCCAGCAGCGTAGTCCCGGGCAGCTCCTACAATGAGCAGTTCTTC
TRBV7-9	.	.	TRBJ1-2	CASSLSGTTNYGYTF	TGTGCCAGCAGCTTATCGGGGACAACTAACTATGGCTACACCTTC
TRBV27	.	TRBD2	TRBJ2-5	CASQGLAGGETQYF	TGTGCCAGTCAGGGTCTAGCGGGAGGAGAGACCCAGTACTTC
TRBV19	.	TRBD1	TRBJ1-2	CASSPGTGPTYGYTF	TGTGCCAGTAGTCCCGGGACAGGGCCCACCTATGGCTACACCTTC
TRBV5-1	.	.	TRBJ2-7	CASSLGQSYEQYF	TGCGCCAGCAGCTTGGGGCAGAGCTACGAGCAGTACTTC
TRBV6-6	once	.	TRBJ1-2	CASSTANYGYTF	TGTGCCAGCAGTACAGCTAACTATGGCTACACCTTC
TRBV28	.	.	TRBJ1-3	CASSLQGKWNTIYF	TGTGCCAGCAGTTTGCAGGGGAAATGGAACACCATATATTTT
TRBV27	.	.	TRBJ2-3	CASRVGEADTQYF	TGTGCCAGCAGAGTGGGGGAGGCAGATACGCAGTATTTT
TRBV27	once	.	TRBJ2-3	CASRQTDRDGTDTQYF	TGTGCCAGCAGACAAACCGACCGGGACGGCACAGATACGCAGTATTTT
TRBV18	.	.	TRBJ1-5	CASSPQDNQPQHF	TGTGCCAGCTCCCCACAGGACAATCAGCCCCAGCATTTT